This TCR beta chain was recorded in a study of T-cell memory formation after mild COVID-19. Study-wide results and limits: Day 37-peaking second-wave clones had unconfirmed SARS-CoV-2 specificity. Cross-reactive memory seemingly joined, as some responding clones were found in pre-infection memory.

The V and J ends lost 4 bases and 4 bases respectively, with 10 bases between them. Germline V gives CDR1 MNHNY, CDR2 SVGAGI (reference sequence). There are 13 residues in the CDR3. One entry per CDR3 protein, called by TCRdb with MiXCR from the 5' RACE reads. This table has hundreds of thousands of distinct CDR3 sequences, around 21% appearing once. As concerns this clonotype: Its specificity is unknown.

Sequencing used PBMCs or a T cell subset sorted from them (not recorded which). The V call is TRBV6-6, the J call TRBJ1-1; D gene unclear. This receptor was obtained from an adult woman who had mild COVID-19 (a few samples of this study predate the infection). Cell type and time point are not known. The chain's CDR3 is CASSWQAGTEAFF. In DNA form, the CDR3 reads TGTGCCAGCAGTTGGCAGGCGGGCACTGAAGCTTTCTTT.